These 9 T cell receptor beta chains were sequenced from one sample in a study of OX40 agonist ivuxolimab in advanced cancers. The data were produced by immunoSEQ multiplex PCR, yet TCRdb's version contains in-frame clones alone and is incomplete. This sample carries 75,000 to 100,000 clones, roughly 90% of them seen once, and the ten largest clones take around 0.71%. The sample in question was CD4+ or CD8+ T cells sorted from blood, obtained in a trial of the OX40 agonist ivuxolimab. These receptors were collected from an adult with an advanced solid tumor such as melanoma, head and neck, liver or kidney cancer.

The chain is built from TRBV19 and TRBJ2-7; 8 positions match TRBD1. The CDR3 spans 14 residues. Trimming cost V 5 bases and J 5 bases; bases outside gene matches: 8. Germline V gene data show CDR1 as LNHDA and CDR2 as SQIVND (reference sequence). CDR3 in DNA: TGTGCCAGTAGTCCCGGACAGGGTCTCAACGAGCAGTACTTC. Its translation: CASSPGQGLNEQYF.

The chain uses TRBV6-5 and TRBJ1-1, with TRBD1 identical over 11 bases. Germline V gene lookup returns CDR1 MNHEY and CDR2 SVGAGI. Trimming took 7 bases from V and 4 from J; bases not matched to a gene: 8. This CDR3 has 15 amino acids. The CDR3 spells CASTSGTGGSTEAFF. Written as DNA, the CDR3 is TGTGCCAGCACCTCCGGGACAGGGGGGAGCACTGAAGCTTTCTTT.

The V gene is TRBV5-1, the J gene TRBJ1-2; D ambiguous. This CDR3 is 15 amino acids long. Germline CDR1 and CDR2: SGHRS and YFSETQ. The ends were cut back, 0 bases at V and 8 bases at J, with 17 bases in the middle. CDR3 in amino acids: CASSLAEGSFGGYTF. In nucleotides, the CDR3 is TGCGCCAGCAGCTTGGCCGAGGGCAGCTTTGGAGGCTACACCTTC.

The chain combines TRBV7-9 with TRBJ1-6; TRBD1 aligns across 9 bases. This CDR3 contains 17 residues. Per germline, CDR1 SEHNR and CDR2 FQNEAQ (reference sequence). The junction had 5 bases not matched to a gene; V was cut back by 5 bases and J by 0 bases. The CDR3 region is CASSPGQGSSYNSPLHF. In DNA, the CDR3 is TGTGCCAGCAGCCCAGGACAGGGGAGCTCCTATAATTCACCCCTCCACTTT.

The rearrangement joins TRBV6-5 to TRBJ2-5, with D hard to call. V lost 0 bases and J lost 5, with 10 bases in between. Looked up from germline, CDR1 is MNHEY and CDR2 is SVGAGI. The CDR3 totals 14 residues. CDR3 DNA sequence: TGTGCCAGCAGTTACTCGAGCGTTAGGGAGACCCAGTACTTC. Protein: CASSYSSVRETQYF.

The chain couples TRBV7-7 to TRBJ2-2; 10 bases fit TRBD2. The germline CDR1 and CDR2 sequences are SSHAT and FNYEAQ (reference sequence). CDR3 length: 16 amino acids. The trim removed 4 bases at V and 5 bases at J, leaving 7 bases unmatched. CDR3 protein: CASSSLAGVLTGELFF. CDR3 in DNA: TGTGCCAGCAGCTCCCTAGCGGGAGTTTTAACCGGGGAGCTGTTTTTT.

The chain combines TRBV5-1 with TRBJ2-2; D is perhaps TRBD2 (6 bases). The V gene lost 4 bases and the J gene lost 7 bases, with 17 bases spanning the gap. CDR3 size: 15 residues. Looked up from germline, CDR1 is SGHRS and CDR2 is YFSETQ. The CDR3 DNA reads TGCGCCAGCAGCCGAGGGACTCCCACGGGCGGGGAGCTGTTTTTT. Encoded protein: CASSRGTPTGGELFF.

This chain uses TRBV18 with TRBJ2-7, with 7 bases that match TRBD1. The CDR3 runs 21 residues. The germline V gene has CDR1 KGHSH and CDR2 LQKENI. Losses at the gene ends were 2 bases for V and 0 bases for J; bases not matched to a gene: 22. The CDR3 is CASSPTNRGEWLGLSSYEQYF. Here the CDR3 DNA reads TGTGCCAGCTCACCAACGAACAGGGGAGAGTGGTTAGGGCTGAGCTCCTACGAGCAGTACTTC.

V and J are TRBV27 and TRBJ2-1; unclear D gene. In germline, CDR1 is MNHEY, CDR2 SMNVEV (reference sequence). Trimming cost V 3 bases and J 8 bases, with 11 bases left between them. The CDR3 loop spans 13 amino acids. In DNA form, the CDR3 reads TGTGCCAGCAGTTTCGGCCAAGGCTATGAGCAGTTCTTC. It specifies CASSFGQGYEQFF.